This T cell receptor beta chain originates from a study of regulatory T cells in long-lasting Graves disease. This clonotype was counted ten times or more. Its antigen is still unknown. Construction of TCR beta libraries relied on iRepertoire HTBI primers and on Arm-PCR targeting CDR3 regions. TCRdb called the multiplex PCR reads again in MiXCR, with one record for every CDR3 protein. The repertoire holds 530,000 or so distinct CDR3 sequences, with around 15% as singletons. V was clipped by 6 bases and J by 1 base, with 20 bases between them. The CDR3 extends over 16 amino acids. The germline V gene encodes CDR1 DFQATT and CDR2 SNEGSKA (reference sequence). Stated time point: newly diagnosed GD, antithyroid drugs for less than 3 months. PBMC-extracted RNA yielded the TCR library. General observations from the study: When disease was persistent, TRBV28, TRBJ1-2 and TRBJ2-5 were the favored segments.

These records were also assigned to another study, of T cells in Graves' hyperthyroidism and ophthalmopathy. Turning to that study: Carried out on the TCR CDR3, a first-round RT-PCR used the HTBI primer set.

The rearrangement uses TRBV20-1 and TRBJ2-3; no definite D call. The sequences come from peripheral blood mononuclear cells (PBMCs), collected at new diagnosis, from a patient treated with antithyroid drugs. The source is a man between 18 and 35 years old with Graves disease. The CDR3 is CSATPFGSPGTDTQYF. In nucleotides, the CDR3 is TGCAGTGCGACTCCCTTTGGGTCCCCCGGCACAGATACGCAGTATTTT.